Included here is one TCR beta chain sequence, with context. Original methodology: For nucleated cells, counts were estimated from reference gene primer amplification. The data were produced by immunoSEQ multiplex PCR, yet TCRdb's version contains in-frame clones alone and is incomplete. Clone size and the V and J calls come from that table; the DNA yielded D and trimming. The sample lists about 200,000 clones, around four fifths seen once, with approximately 8% in the top ten. This sample is drawn from a study of blood T cell repertoires in COVID-19. The overall study: COVID-19 samples collected from the United States, Italy and Spain covered acute and convalescent phases.

There are 14 residues in the CDR3. The V gene end was trimmed by 0 bases and the J gene end by 8 bases; junction bases not matched to a gene: 6. The germline CDR1 and CDR2 sequences are MNHEY and SVGEGT. This receptor was obtained from a woman aged 50 to 60 with active or convalescent COVID-19. The genes are TRBV6-2 or TRBV6-3 and TRBJ1-2; 7 positions match TRBD1. Sequencing was done on a sample of peripheral blood. The CDR3 DNA follows: TGTGCCAGCAGTTACTCCCGACAGGGAGAGGGCTACACCTTC. Translation: CASSYSRQGEGYTF.